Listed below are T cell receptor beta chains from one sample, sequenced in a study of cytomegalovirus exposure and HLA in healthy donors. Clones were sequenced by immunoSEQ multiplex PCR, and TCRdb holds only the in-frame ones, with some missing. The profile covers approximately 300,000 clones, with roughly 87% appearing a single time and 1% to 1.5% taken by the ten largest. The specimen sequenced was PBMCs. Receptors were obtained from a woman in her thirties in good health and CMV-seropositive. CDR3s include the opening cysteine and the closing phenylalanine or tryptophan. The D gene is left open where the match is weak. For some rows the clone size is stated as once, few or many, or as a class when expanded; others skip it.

TGCAGCGCCTGGACAGGGGGGGACACCGGGGAGCTGTTTTTT,CSAWTGGDTGELFF,TRBV29-1,TRBJ2-2,NA,TRBD1
TGTGCCAGCGGGGAGGGACTAGCGGGAGGGAACGAGCAGTACTTC,CASGEGLAGGNEQYF,TRBV7-9,TRBJ2-7,NA,TRBD2
TGTGCCAGCAAAGACCCCGGGTACAATGAGCAGTTCTTC,CASKDPGYNEQFF,TRBV27,TRBJ2-1,NA,NA
TGTGCCAGCTCACCAACGGGCTACAATGAGCAGTTCTTC,CASSPTGYNEQFF,TRBV18,TRBJ2-1,once,NA
TGTGCCAGCAGTGACCACAGCTCCTACGAGCAGTACTTC,CASSDHSSYEQYF,TRBV6-1,TRBJ2-7,once,NA
TGTGCCAGCAGCCACACCGGGGGCTCCTACGAGCAGTACTTC,CASSHTGGSYEQYF,TRBV9,TRBJ2-7,NA,NA
TGTGCCAGCAGCTTAGTACTTAACACTGAAGCTTTCTTT,CASSLVLNTEAFF,TRBV7-9,TRBJ1-1,NA,NA
TGTGCCAGCAGTGACTTAGAGGGCTACACCTTC,CASSDLEGYTF,TRBV28,TRBJ1-2,NA,NA
TGTGCTAGTGGTTCGTCCAGGGAGAGCTCCTACAATGAGCAGTTCTTC,CASGSSRESSYNEQFF,TRBV12-5,TRBJ2-1,NA,NA
TGTGCCAGTTTTCAGGCGAGAGTGAACACTGAAGCTTTCTTT,CASFQARVNTEAFF,TRBV6-5,TRBJ1-1,once,NA
TGTGCCAGCAGTGCTGCTGACAATTACAATGAGCAGTTCTTC,CASSAADNYNEQFF,TRBV2,TRBJ2-1,NA,NA
TGTGCCAGCAGTGATCAACGGCTCTCCTACGAGCAGTACTTC,CASSDQRLSYEQYF,TRBV6-1,TRBJ2-7,NA,NA
TGTGCCAGCAGCTTAGGAGGGGATCAGCCCCAGCATTTT,CASSLGGDQPQHF,TRBV7-6,TRBJ1-5,NA,NA
TGTGCCAGCAGTTACCGGGCGGGGGCGAACGCAGATACGCAGTATTTT,CASSYRAGANADTQYF,TRBV6-5,TRBJ2-3,NA,NA
TGTGCCAGTAGTATAGATAGGGGGACTAACAATGAGCAGTTCTTC,CASSIDRGTNNEQFF,TRBV19,TRBJ2-1,NA,NA
TGTGCCAGCAGCTTAAGTGGAGGAGAGCAGTTCTTC,CASSLSGGEQFF,TRBV7-3,TRBJ2-1,NA,NA
TGTGCCAGCGGCACGTCCGGAGGTAGGACCAGCTCCTACAATGAGCAGTTCTTC,CASGTSGGRTSSYNEQFF,TRBV7-8,TRBJ2-1,NA,NA
TGTGCCAGCTCAGCGGCGGGGGCTGGTGAAAAACTGTTTTTT,CASSAAGAGEKLFF,TRBV18,TRBJ1-4,NA,NA
TGTGCCAGCAGTTTAGAGGACAGGGGGCTTGAAAAACTGTTTTTT,CASSLEDRGLEKLFF,TRBV28,TRBJ1-4,NA,TRBD1
TGTGCCAGCAGTGAATTTCAGGGGGGCTACGAGCAGTACTTC,CASSEFQGGYEQYF,TRBV2,TRBJ2-7,NA,NA
TGTGCCAGCAGCTTTCGGGGGGGCGCGCACTATGGCTACACCTTC,CASSFRGGAHYGYTF,TRBV5-4,TRBJ1-2,NA,NA
TGTGCCAGTCAAGCACTAGCCTCAGGGGAGCTGTTTTTT,CASQALASGELFF,TRBV19,TRBJ2-2,NA,NA
TGTGCCAGCAGCTTAGCGACCGGGGAGCTGTTTTTT,CASSLATGELFF,TRBV7-9,TRBJ2-2,NA,NA
TGTGCCAGCAGCACGGGGACAGTATTGATCTACGAGCAGTACTTC,CASSTGTVLIYEQYF,TRBV5-6,TRBJ2-7,NA,TRBD1
TGCAGCGTGGGGGGGCGGGGCAATCAGCCCCAGCATTTT,CSVGGRGNQPQHF,TRBV29-1,TRBJ1-5,NA,NA
TGTGCCAGCAGCTTGGACACTGGTCAGCCCCAGCATTTT,CASSLDTGQPQHF,TRBV7-3,TRBJ1-5,NA,NA
TGTGCCAGCAGCGGGGGACTGGGGTCTAATGAAAAACTGTTTTTT,CASSGGLGSNEKLFF,TRBV5-4,TRBJ1-4,NA,NA
TGTGCCAGCCGGCGGGGGTTCTATGGCTACACCTTC,CASRRGFYGYTF,TRBV6-5,TRBJ1-2,NA,NA
TGTGCCAGCAGCTTAACGCGGACTAGCGCTCAATACGAGCAGTACTTC,CASSLTRTSAQYEQYF,TRBV7-3,TRBJ2-7,NA,TRBD2
TGCGCCAGCAGCTTGGGACAGGGGTTCACCGGGGAGCTGTTTTTT,CASSLGQGFTGELFF,TRBV5-1,TRBJ2-2,NA,TRBD1
TGCGCCAGCAGCTTGGTTGACATCCACTCTACTAATGAAAAACTGTTTTTT,CASSLVDIHSTNEKLFF,TRBV5-1,TRBJ1-4,once,NA
TGTGCCTGGAGTGTGTCACCGTCTAACTATGGCTACACCTTC,CAWSVSPSNYGYTF,TRBV30,TRBJ1-2,once,NA
TGTGCCAGTAGTATCGGGACTGGAAGCTCCTACGAGCAGTACTTC,CASSIGTGSSYEQYF,TRBV19,TRBJ2-7,NA,NA
TGCGCCAGCAGCCCCGACTCGGACACCGGGGAGCTGTTTTTT,CASSPDSDTGELFF,TRBV4-1,TRBJ2-2,NA,NA
TGTGCCAGCTCACCGGGACAGGGGAATCAGCCCCAGCATTTT,CASSPGQGNQPQHF,TRBV18,TRBJ1-5,NA,TRBD1
TGTGCCAGCAGCTTTCTGGACAGGGATATGAGCAATCAGCCCCAGCATTTT,CASSFLDRDMSNQPQHF,TRBV7-9,TRBJ1-5,NA,TRBD1
TGTGCCAGCAGCTTAGCGCCTTCGCAGTATTTT,CASSLAPSQYF,TRBV7-2,TRBJ2-3,once,NA
TGCGCCAGCAGCCGCCACGGGACAGGGTTGGCGGCCCAGTACTTC,CASSRHGTGLAAQYF,TRBV4-3,TRBJ2-5,NA,TRBD1
TGCGCCAGCAGTATGACAGGGGTACAAGAGACCCAGTACTTC,CASSMTGVQETQYF,TRBV5-1,TRBJ2-5,NA,TRBD1
TGTGCCAGCAGTGAATCGGGAGGCTATAGCAATCAGCCCCAGCATTTT,CASSESGGYSNQPQHF,TRBV2,TRBJ1-5,NA,NA
TGTGCCAGCAGCTCGAGGACAGGCGCTACTGAAGCTTTCTTT,CASSSRTGATEAFF,TRBV9,TRBJ1-1,NA,TRBD1
TGCGCCAGCAGCCAAGGGTCTCGGAACACCGGGGAGCTGTTTTTT,CASSQGSRNTGELFF,TRBV4-1,TRBJ2-2,once,NA
TGTGCCAGTAGTATCGAGGGGGCAGATACGCAGTATTTT,CASSIEGADTQYF,TRBV19,TRBJ2-3,NA,NA
TGTGCCAGTATGACAGAGGCTAACTATGGCTACACCTTC,CASMTEANYGYTF,TRBV19,TRBJ1-2,NA,NA
TGTGCCTGGAGGCCCCTCCGACAGGCTTTCCATCGGGGGGCCAACGTCCTGACTTTC,CAWRPLRQAFHRGANVLTF,TRBV30,TRBJ2-6,NA,NA
TGTGCCAGCAGCGGCAGGACAGGGGGCTACGAGCAGTACTTC,CASSGRTGGYEQYF,TRBV9,TRBJ2-7,NA,TRBD1
TGTGCCAGCAGCTTTTCGAATGAGCAGTTCTTC,CASSFSNEQFF,TRBV11-2,TRBJ2-1,NA,NA
TGTGCCAGCAGTCTGGCGAGCAATCAGCCCCAGCATTTT,CASSLASNQPQHF,TRBV11-3,TRBJ1-5,NA,NA
TGTGCCAGCAGCCTGGGGGCCAGGGATGAGCAGTTCTTC,CASSLGARDEQFF,TRBV7-3,TRBJ2-1,NA,NA
TGTGCCAGCAGTGAAGAGCTAGCGGGAGGAGGTACGCAGTATTTT,CASSEELAGGGTQYF,TRBV2,TRBJ2-3,NA,TRBD2
TGTGCCAGCAGTTTAAGTAGGGGAAATGGACAGACCCAGTACTTC,CASSLSRGNGQTQYF,TRBV27,TRBJ2-5,NA,NA
TGCGCCAGCAGCCAGGGAGGGGGGGATACGCAGTATTTT,CASSQGGGDTQYF,TRBV4-3,TRBJ2-3,NA,NA
TGTGCCACCAGCAGCCGGGACAGCCAAGAGACCCAGTACTTC,CATSSRDSQETQYF,TRBV15,TRBJ2-5,NA,TRBD1
TGTGCCAGCAGTAGACAGGGCAACTATGGCTACACCTTC,CASSRQGNYGYTF,TRBV2,TRBJ1-2,many,TRBD1
TGCGCCAGCAGCCCATTGACGGGGAACACTGAAGCTTTCTTT,CASSPLTGNTEAFF,TRBV5-1,TRBJ1-1,NA,NA
TGCGCCAGCAGCCCCTCGGGACAGGGTCAGAATGAAAAACTGTTTTTT,CASSPSGQGQNEKLFF,TRBV5-1,TRBJ1-4,NA,TRBD1
TGTGCCAGCAGTTTTCAGGGGAATACTAGGGAGCAGTACTTC,CASSFQGNTREQYF,TRBV27,TRBJ2-7,NA,NA
TGTGCCAGCAGTTCCGGAACCTACGAGCAGTACTTC,CASSSGTYEQYF,TRBV6-5,TRBJ2-7,NA,NA